The entry below gives a single TCR beta chain sequence along with its context. A read error may account for a junction end that differs from germline. The data derive from a study of blood T cell repertoires in COVID-19. Study as a whole: Samples came from the United States, Italy and Spain, spanning acute and convalescent COVID-19. The cDNA or gDNA used as material had been derived from T cells, B-cell-depleted T cells, or PBMCs.

Germline lookup yields CDR1 MNHEY and CDR2 SVGAGI. This CDR3 comprises 15 residues. Under the authors' procedure: Estimation of nucleated cell counts was performed using reference gene primer amplification. The table came from immunoSEQ multiplex PCR; TCRdb's copy has only in-frame clones and leaves some out. That table is the source of V, J and clone size, and D and trimming were worked out from the DNA. The data hold under 200,000 clones, with 65% to 90% observed a single time. The chain carries TRBV6-5 and TRBJ1-5, with TRBD1 matching over 7 bases. The sequence came from a human donor in a cohort sampled during active COVID-19. Sequencing was carried out using peripheral blood. The CDR3 region is CTSSPTTGQHQPQHF. The CDR3 coding sequence is TGTACCAGCAGTCCGACGACAGGGCAGCATCAGCCCCAGCATTTT.